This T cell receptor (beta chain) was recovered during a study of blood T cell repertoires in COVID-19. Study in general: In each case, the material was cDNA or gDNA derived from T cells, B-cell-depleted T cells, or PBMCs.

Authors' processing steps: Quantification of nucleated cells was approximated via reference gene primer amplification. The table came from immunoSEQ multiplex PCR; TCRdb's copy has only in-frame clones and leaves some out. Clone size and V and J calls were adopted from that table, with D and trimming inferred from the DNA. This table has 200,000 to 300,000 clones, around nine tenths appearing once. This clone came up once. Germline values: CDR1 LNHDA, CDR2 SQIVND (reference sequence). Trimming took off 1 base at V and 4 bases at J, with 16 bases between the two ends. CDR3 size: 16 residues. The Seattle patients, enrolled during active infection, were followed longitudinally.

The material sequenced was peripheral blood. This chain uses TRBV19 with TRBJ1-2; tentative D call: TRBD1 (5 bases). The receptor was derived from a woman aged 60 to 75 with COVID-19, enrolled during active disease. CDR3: CASSIAVAQESYGYTF. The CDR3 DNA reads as TGTGCCAGTAGTATAGCGGTGGCACAGGAGAGCTATGGCTACACCTTC.